This section outlines one TCR beta chain sequence together with its context. V dropped 6 bases and J dropped 4; count of bases not matched to a gene: 13. Germline loops: CDR1 SGHAT, CDR2 FQNNGV. This CDR3 has 17 amino acids. Original methodology: Quantification of nucleated cells was approximated via reference gene primer amplification. TCRdb keeps only in-frame clones here, not all; method: immunoSEQ multiplex PCR. Clone size and V and J calls were adopted from that table, with D and trimming inferred from the DNA. There are fewer than 150,000 clones in the sample; 86% occur only once, and about 16% lies in the top ten. The data stem from a study of blood T cell repertoires in COVID-19. Whole-study context: Sites across the United States, Italy and Spain contributed samples from acute and convalescent COVID-19. Sample material is recorded as cDNA or gDNA derived from T cells, B-cell-depleted T cells, or PBMCs.

This TCR derives from a woman aged 50 to 60 who had recovered from COVID-19. The gene calls are TRBV11-2 and TRBJ2-5, with TRBD2 matching 11 bases. The sequencing sample was made of peripheral blood. The CDR3 spells CASSPLAGGYNPETQYF. CDR3 in DNA: TGTGCCAGCAGTCCCCTAGCGGGAGGTTACAACCCAGAGACCCAGTACTTC.